The 15 T cell receptor beta chains presented below share a single source sample, sequenced in a study of cytotoxic CD8 clonotypes in ibrutinib-treated CLL. Measured with immunoSEQ multiplex PCR; TCRdb has only the in-frame clones, and not every one. The table has fewer than 300,000 clones, roughly three quarters seen once. The specimen was PBMCs, collected at disease progression, from a patient treated with ibrutinib. These receptors originate from a human donor with chronic lymphocytic leukemia.

The CDR3 coding sequence is TGTGCCAGCTCCCCAGATGGACGTGGCTACACCTTC. Amino acids: CASSPDGRGYTF. The rearrangement links TRBV18 to TRBJ1-2; no clear D. Trimming shortened V by 6 bases and J by 7 bases, and 12 bases separated the two germline ends. Germline CDR1 reads KGHSH; CDR2 reads LQKENI. This CDR3 comprises 12 residues.

The chain is built from TRBV11-2 and TRBJ2-1, with 13 bases matching TRBD2. With V trimmed by 7 bases and J by 5 bases, 14 bases remained unmatched. Looked up from germline, CDR1 is SGHAT and CDR2 is FQNNGV. The CDR3 has 18 residues. The chain's CDR3 is CASKGRGLAGRWDNEQFF. In nucleotides, the CDR3 is TGTGCCAGCAAGGGACGGGGACTAGCGGGGAGGTGGGACAATGAGCAGTTCTTC.

This chain uses TRBV15 with TRBJ2-1; the D is unclear. CDR3 length: 12 amino acids. Deletions cut 0 bases from V and 10 bases from J, with 7 bases between. Germline assignment: CDR1 LNHNV and CDR2 YYDKDF (reference sequence). The CDR3 loop reads CATSRELGEQFF. In DNA, the CDR3 is TGTGCCACCAGCAGAGAGCTAGGCGAGCAGTTCTTC. Combining the CDR3 with reference TRBV15 and TRBJ2-1 gives the whole variable domain DAMVIQNPRYQVTQFGKPVTLSCSQTLNHNVMYWYQQKSSQAPKLLFHYYDKDFNNEADTPDNFQSRRPNTSFCFLDIRSPGLGDTAMYLCATSRELGEQFFGPGTRLTVL.

The rearrangement joins TRBV18 to TRBJ2-5; D ambiguous. Germline V lookup: CDR1 KGHSH, CDR2 LQKENI. The V end was cut by 2 bases, the J end by 3 bases, with 4 bases between. The CDR3 is 12 residues long. In DNA form, the CDR3 reads TGTGCCAGCTCACCAGGGAAAGAGACCCAGTACTTC. It is translated as CASSPGKETQYF.

The CDR3 region is CASSLPTRGELFF. The CDR3 bases are TGTGCCAGCAGTTTACCCACCCGCGGGGAGCTGTTTTTT. This chain connects TRBV27 to TRBJ2-2; D remains unclear. The CDR3 has 13 residues. Germline-derived CDR1 and CDR2 are MNHEY and SMNVEV (reference sequence). The V gene lost 2 bases and the J gene lost 7 bases, with 8 bases spanning the gap.

The chain couples TRBV18 to TRBJ2-7, with TRBD1 matching over 9 bases. The germline V gene encodes CDR1 KGHSH and CDR2 LQKENI. J gave up 5 bases and V 3 bases, and 2 bases lay outside the gene matches. The CDR3 contains 13 residues. In nucleotides, the CDR3 is TGTGCCAGCTCACCCCGGGACAGGGACGAGCAGTACTTC. Amino acids: CASSPRDRDEQYF.

Only one count was recorded for this clone. The CDR3 here is CASNPQDRASYNEQFF. Written as DNA, the CDR3 is TGTGCCAGTAATCCCCAGGATAGAGCATCCTACAATGAGCAGTTCTTC. This chain links TRBV19 with TRBJ2-1; D is uncertain. V was pared by 7 bases and J by 1 base, with 17 bases between. CDR1 is LNHDA, CDR2 SQIVND, per germline (reference sequence). There are 16 residues in the CDR3.

The chain joins TRBV7-6 to TRBJ2-7; 7 bases line up with TRBD1. Per germline, CDR1 SGHVS and CDR2 FNYEAQ. This CDR3 region has 13 residues. The J segment lost 2 bases and the V segment lost 6 bases, leaving 4 bases of the junction unmatched. The CDR3 here is CASRKGQAYEQYF. In DNA, the CDR3 is TGTGCCAGCAGGAAAGGACAGGCCTACGAGCAGTACTTC.

This clone has only one observation. The genes are TRBV7-9 and TRBJ1-5, with TRBD1 matching 11 bases. The V and J ends lost 1 base and 7 bases, in that order; junction bases with no gene match: 6. This CDR3 is 16 amino acids long. The germline CDR1 and CDR2 sequences are SEHNR and FQNEAQ (reference sequence). CDR3 residues: CASSLVAGQGEQPQHF. CDR3 sequence (DNA): TGTGCCAGCAGCTTAGTCGCGGGACAGGGGGAACAGCCCCAGCATTTT.

V gene TRBV10-3 combines with J gene TRBJ2-1; TRBD2 aligns across 7 bases. Losses at the gene ends were 8 bases for V and 10 bases for J; bases not matched to a gene: 14. This CDR3 contains 14 residues. The germline V gene encodes CDR1 ENHRY and CDR2 SYGVKD. The CDR3 bases are TGTGCCATCCAGGGAGGGACTTATTCGATCGAGCAGTTCTTC. Translating it yields CAIQGGTYSIEQFF.

The rearrangement links TRBV29-1 to TRBJ1-2, with TRBD1 matching 11 bases. CDR1 is SQVTM and CDR2 is ANQGSEA in the germline V gene. The CDR3 length is 12 residues. J lost 8 bases, V lost 4 bases, and 3 bases had no gene match. The CDR3 loop reads CSVGTGGRGYTF. CDR3 in DNA: TGCAGCGTTGGGACAGGGGGCCGGGGCTACACCTTC.

This chain connects TRBV5-1 to TRBJ2-3; D gene ambiguous. Germline lookup yields CDR1 SGHRS and CDR2 YFSETQ. The CDR3 consists of 14 residues. V dropped 0 bases and J dropped 2 bases, with 7 bases sitting between them. The CDR3 region is CASSLGRATDTQYF. CDR3 sequence (DNA): TGCGCCAGCAGCTTGGGGAGAGCCACAGATACGCAGTATTTT.

J is TRBJ1-1 and V is TRBV5-6; D is unclear. The CDR3 has 12 residues. Germline V gene sequence: CDR1 SGHDT, CDR2 YYEEEE. Trimming stripped 0 bases from V and 0 bases from J, with 0 bases between. CDR3 protein: CASSLVNTEAFF. As DNA, the CDR3 is TGTGCCAGCAGCTTGGTGAACACTGAAGCTTTCTTT.

The V and J genes are TRBV15 and TRBJ2-7; 9 nucleotides match TRBD1. J was trimmed by 0 bases and V by 3 bases; bases with no gene match: 3. CDR3 size: 15 residues. Germline values: CDR1 LNHNV, CDR2 YYDKDF (reference sequence). The CDR3 nucleotides read TGTGCCACCAGCAGGATGACAGGGGGCTCCTACGAGCAGTACTTC. Its translation is CATSRMTGGSYEQYF.

This chain uses TRBV9 with TRBJ2-1, with TRBD2 matching 12 bases. V was clipped by 3 bases and J by 8 bases; unmatched bases: 9. This CDR3 region has 16 residues. Germline values: CDR1 SGDLS, CDR2 YYNGEE. CDR3 sequence: CASSAQLAGGVYEQFF. CDR3 nucleotide sequence: TGTGCCAGCAGCGCACAACTAGCGGGGGGCGTCTATGAGCAGTTCTTC.